The next 28 T cell receptor beta chains were all read from a single sample in a study of T-cell reconstitution after alpha-beta-depleted transplantation in children (dated by TCRdb to about 2016). This specimen's time point label, per the study, means: day 60 (about 2 months) after transplantation. According to the study, the label for this sample's treatment or condition signals: allogeneic hematopoietic cell transplantation with graft depleted of TCRalphabeta T cells and CD19 B cells. Library preparation used PCR. Instrument used: Illumina HiSeq 2500. TCR library preparation used molecular barcoding, with unique molecular identifiers applied to normalize quantification of the TCRbeta repertoire. Using fastp at Q25 and MiXCR, TCRdb reprocessed the public reads and kept productive beta chains. CDR3 protein duplicates are merged, each entry listing the most common genes and DNA. This sample holds approximately 97,000 distinct CDR3 sequences; under 7% were observed only once. About 6% of the sample is in the top ten clones.

This specimen consisted of PBMCs, mostly from graft donor cells, obtained 60 days after TCRalphabeta/CD19-depleted stem cell transplant. These receptor sequences come from a female patient between 2 and 15 years old who had a stem cell transplant for Fanconi anemia, so the T cells may come from the graft donor.

This clonotype was recorded at least ten times. The chain couples TRBV29-1 to TRBJ2-1; 7 positions agree with TRBD2. The V gene end was trimmed by 4 bases and the J gene end by 8 bases; junction bases not matched to a gene: 20. The CDR3 has 17 residues. Germline lookup yields CDR1 SQVTM and CDR2 ANQGSEA. The CDR3, as DNA: TGCAGCGTTGGAGGACTAGAAGGGGCGATGGGAGACTATGAGCAGTTCTTC. The encoded protein is CSVGGLEGAMGDYEQFF.

This chain's CDR3 is CASSLRTSAYNEQFF. Written as DNA, the CDR3 is TGTGCCAGCAGCTTGAGGACTAGCGCTTACAATGAGCAGTTCTTC. The chain combines TRBV5-6 with TRBJ2-1; 9 bases map to TRBD2. The trim removed 1 base at V and 4 bases at J, leaving 3 bases unmatched. CDR3 size: 15 residues. CDR1 SGHDT and CDR2 YYEEEE come from the germline V gene.

At least ten counts were recorded for this clonotype. The chain couples TRBV12-3 or TRBV12-4 to TRBJ2-1; 10 bases agree with TRBD1. V shed 2 bases, J shed 2 bases, and the junction held 3 bases outside the gene matches. The CDR3 loop spans 16 amino acids. CDR3: CASSLLGQGAYNEQFF. The CDR3 region has the DNA TGTGCCAGCAGTTTATTAGGACAGGGGGCCTACAATGAGCAGTTCTTC.

This clonotype was observed at least ten times. CDR3 sequence: CASSQGLGSYEQYF. CDR3 nucleotides: TGTGCCAGCAGCCAAGGACTAGGCTCCTACGAGCAGTACTTC. The gene calls are TRBV3-1 and TRBJ2-7, with a weak D call TRBD2 (6 bases). Trimming removed 1 base at V and 0 bases at J, with 7 bases between. The CDR3 loop spans 14 amino acids. Per the germline V gene, CDR1 is LGHDT and CDR2 is YNNKEL (reference sequence).

This clonotype was detected ten times or more. The chain is built from TRBV11-3 and TRBJ2-7; 8 bases line up with TRBD1. The junction had 9 bases not matched to a gene; V was cut back by 2 bases and J by 3 bases. This CDR3 region has 16 residues. Germline V lookup: CDR1 SGHNT, CDR2 YENEEA. CDR3 DNA: TGTGCCAGCAGCTTACGGACAGGGCTCGATGGCTACGAGCAGTACTTC. The encoded protein is CASSLRTGLDGYEQYF.

This clonotype was picked up many times. This chain joins TRBV12-3 or TRBV12-4 and TRBJ2-2; 13 bases line up with TRBD2. The CDR3 runs to 16 residues. The J segment lost 1 base and the V segment lost 5 bases, leaving 1 base of the junction unmatched. The CDR3, as DNA: TGTGCCAGCAGTCGACTAGCGGGGGGGAACACCGGGGAGCTGTTTTTT. This gives the protein CASSRLAGGNTGELFF.

This clonotype was recorded many times. The genes are TRBV28 and TRBJ1-2, with TRBD1 matching over 8 bases. The germline gives CDR1 MDHEN, CDR2 SYDVKM. The CDR3 extends over 14 amino acids. Trimming cost V 6 bases and J 4 bases; bases outside gene matches: 7. The CDR3 DNA follows: TGTGCCAGCAGGAAGACAGGGGCGTTCTATGGCTACACCTTC. Translating it yields CASRKTGAFYGYTF.

In its sample, this clonotype was seen many times. The chain links TRBV4-2 to TRBJ2-7; tentatively, D is TRBD1 (6 bases). The V and J ends lost 1 base and 4 bases respectively, with 17 bases between them. Germline V gene data show CDR1 as LGHNA and CDR2 as YNFKEQ. This CDR3 is built from 16 residues. The CDR3 here is CASSQAVGTPPYEQYF. CDR3 DNA sequence: TGTGCCAGCAGCCAAGCAGTCGGGACACCTCCATACGAGCAGTACTTC.

This clonotype was seen repeatedly, ten times or more. This rearrangement joins TRBV5-1 to TRBJ2-7; 15 bases are shared with TRBD2. V trimming: 4 bases; J trimming: 1 base; junction bases outside the gene matches: 6. The CDR3 is 17 amino acids. Per germline, CDR1 SGHRS and CDR2 YFSETQ. This CDR3 is CASSRGLAGGPSYEQYF. The CDR3 DNA reads as TGCGCCAGCAGCAGAGGACTAGCGGGAGGGCCGTCCTACGAGCAGTACTTC.

This clonotype was counted ten times or more. The chain is built from TRBV29-1 and TRBJ2-2, with D tentatively TRBD1 (5 bases). Germline assignment: CDR1 SQVTM and CDR2 ANQGSEA. V lost 3 bases to trimming and J lost 4 bases, with 12 bases between them. This CDR3 is built from 14 residues. In DNA form, the CDR3 reads TGCAGCGTTGATATAGGGGTTGGCACCGGGGAGCTGTTTTTT. Its translation: CSVDIGVGTGELFF.

This clonotype has at least ten counts. The gene calls are TRBV5-1 and TRBJ2-7, with D hard to call. There are 13 residues in the CDR3. The V gene lost 6 bases and the J gene lost 0 bases, with 10 bases spanning the gap. Germline loops: CDR1 SGHRS, CDR2 YFSETQ. Written as DNA, the CDR3 is TGCGCCAGCACCGTCGATAACTCCTACGAGCAGTACTTC. This codes for CASTVDNSYEQYF.

This clonotype turned up a few times. The V call is TRBV18, the J call TRBJ2-6; D call uncertain. The ends were cut back, 0 bases at V and 0 bases at J, with 15 bases in the middle. CDR1 KGHSH and CDR2 LQKENI come from the germline V gene. The CDR3 runs 19 residues. This CDR3 reads CASSPPAGDMTSGANVLTF. The CDR3 nucleotides read TGTGCCAGCTCACCACCGGCCGGAGATATGACCTCTGGGGCCAACGTCCTGACTTTC.

There are a few counts of this clonotype. The rearrangement links TRBV20-1 to TRBJ1-6, with D hard to call. V shed 7 bases and J shed 7 bases, with 14 bases lying between them. Germline values: CDR1 DFQATT, CDR2 SNEGSKA (reference sequence). This CDR3 spans 13 amino acids. The chain's CDR3 is CSVGKSANSPLHF. CDR3 nucleotides: TGCAGTGTTGGAAAGAGCGCCAATTCACCCCTCCACTTT.

This clonotype was observed at least ten times. The rearrangement joins TRBV27 to TRBJ2-6; 7 bases align to TRBD2. Germline CDR1 reads MNHEY; CDR2 reads SMNVEV (reference sequence). The CDR3 contains 17 residues. V trimming: 5 bases; J trimming: 2 bases; junction bases outside the gene matches: 9. The CDR3 coding sequence is TGTGCCAGCAGTCGGTCGGGAGGCAGCCCTGGGGCCAACGTCCTGACTTTC. Its translation is CASSRSGGSPGANVLTF.

This clonotype was counted at least ten times. This chain connects TRBV5-1 to TRBJ2-5, with D possibly called TRBD1 or TRBD2 (5 bases each). CDR3 length equals 16 residues. Germline V gene lookup returns CDR1 SGHRS and CDR2 YFSETQ. V lost 7 bases and J 2 bases, leaving 21 bases between the germline ends. The CDR3 here is CASGPGALPLQETQYF. For the CDR3, the DNA is TGCGCCAGCGGCCCCGGGGCCCTACCCTTACAAGAGACCCAGTACTTC.

This clonotype was detected ten times or more. The chain links TRBV4-2 to TRBJ2-1, with 7 bases aligning to TRBD2. The J segment lost 0 bases and the V segment lost 2 bases, leaving 4 bases of the junction unmatched. Germline CDR1 is LGHNA and CDR2 is YNFKEQ. The CDR3 spans 16 residues. CDR3 DNA sequence: TGTGCCAGCAGCCAACCACTAGCGCACTCCTACAATGAGCAGTTCTTC. As protein: CASSQPLAHSYNEQFF.

This clonotype has a count of ten or more. The genes are TRBV5-1 and TRBJ2-1; 7 bases match TRBD2. Germline values: CDR1 SGHRS, CDR2 YFSETQ. The CDR3 runs to 14 residues. J gave up 7 bases and V 8 bases, and 12 bases lay outside the gene matches. The CDR3 loop is CASNRGEIMNEQFF. Here the CDR3 DNA reads TGCGCCAGTAACCGGGGGGAAATAATGAATGAGCAGTTCTTC.

This clonotype came up many times. The V and J genes are TRBV5-1 and TRBJ2-7, with D possibly being TRBD1 (6 bases). The CDR3 has 12 residues. With 3 bases removed from V and 3 bases from J, the gap between germline ends came to 7 bases. Germline CDR1 reads SGHRS; CDR2 reads YFSETQ. The CDR3 reads CASSWDNYEQYF. The CDR3 DNA reads as TGCGCCAGCAGCTGGGACAACTACGAGCAGTACTTC.

CDR3 protein: CASSLGGATNQPQHF. Written as DNA, the CDR3 is TGCGCCAGCAGCTTGGGGGGGGCGACGAATCAGCCCCAGCATTTT. The gene calls are TRBV5-1 and TRBJ1-5; perhaps TRBD1 as D (6 bases). The CDR3 covers 15 residues. The V end was cut by 0 bases, the J end by 4 bases, with 11 bases between. Germline lookup yields CDR1 SGHRS and CDR2 YFSETQ.

This clonotype was found a few times. V usage is TRBV12-3 or TRBV12-4 and J usage is TRBJ1-3, with D possibly TRBD1 on 6 matching bases. CDR3 length: 18 residues. V was shortened by 3 bases and J by 0 bases, with 18 bases between the two germline ends. In DNA form, the CDR3 reads TGTGCCAGCAGTTTCGGGGGCAGACCAGACAGCTCTGGAAACACCATATATTTT. It encodes CASSFGGRPDSSGNTIYF.

Within the sample, this clonotype is medium-sized. The V gene is TRBV20-1, the J gene TRBJ2-6; no reliable D call. The ends were cut back, 3 bases at V and 1 base at J, with 10 bases in the middle. The CDR3 loop spans 15 amino acids. Germline CDR1 DFQATT, CDR2 SNEGSKA (reference sequence). The CDR3 loop is CSASVAASGANVLTF. The DNA of the CDR3 is TGCAGTGCTAGTGTGGCAGCGTCTGGGGCCAACGTCCTGACTTTC.

This clonotype was seen a handful of times. The chain employs TRBV20-1 and TRBJ2-7, with TRBD2 matching 11 bases. CDR1 DFQATT and CDR2 SNEGSKA come from the germline V gene (reference sequence). J was trimmed by 1 base and V by 5 bases; bases with no gene match: 13. This CDR3 is 17 amino acids long. The CDR3 nucleotides read TGCAGTGCTTCAACAATTAGCGGGAGGGCCGGGTCCTACGAGCAGTACTTC. This sequence encodes CSASTISGRAGSYEQYF.

This clonotype was found many times. The rearrangement joins TRBV13 to TRBJ2-2; no clear D gene. V gave up 8 bases and J gave up 1 base, with 8 bases separating them. Germline V CDR1 and CDR2: PRHDT, FYEKMQ (reference sequence). The CDR3 has 13 residues. The chain's CDR3 is CASGNKNTGELFF. The DNA for the CDR3 is TGTGCCAGCGGAAATAAGAACACCGGGGAGCTGTTTTTT.

The rearrangement links TRBV12-3 or TRBV12-4 to TRBJ1-5; maybe TRBD1 (5 bases). V was shortened by 5 bases and J by 0 bases, with 17 bases between the two germline ends. The CDR3 sequence is 17 residues long. CDR3 residues: CASSPPRGGYSNQPQHF. CDR3 sequence (DNA): TGTGCCAGCAGTCCACCCCGGGGGGGATATAGCAATCAGCCCCAGCATTTT.

The chain employs TRBV20-1 and TRBJ2-5; 11 nucleotides agree with TRBD1. V shed 5 bases and J 5 bases; nucleotides not matched to a gene: 4. Germline lookup yields CDR1 DFQATT and CDR2 SNEGSKA (reference sequence). There are 13 residues in the CDR3. The CDR3 DNA is TGCAGTGCTGTACGGACAGGGGGCGAGACCCAGTACTTC. Translation gives CSAVRTGGETQYF.

This clonotype was counted at least ten times. The gene calls are TRBV28 and TRBJ2-1, with D perhaps TRBD2 (6 bases). CDR1 and CDR2 from the germline V gene are MDHEN and SYDVKM. V lost 0 bases and J lost 1, with 7 bases in between. The CDR3 spans 15 residues. This CDR3 reads CASSLWGGSYNEQFF. The CDR3 bases are TGTGCCAGCAGTTTATGGGGGGGTTCCTACAATGAGCAGTTCTTC.

This clonotype was counted only a few times. The genes are TRBV20-1 and TRBJ1-5; D may be TRBD1 (5 bases). The CDR3 sequence is 13 residues long. Trimming pared 6 bases from V and 6 bases from J, leaving 15 bases between. Per the germline V gene, CDR1 is DFQATT and CDR2 is SNEGSKA (reference sequence). The CDR3 is CSARTLVSQPQHF. CDR3 DNA: TGCAGTGCACGGACACTAGTTAGTCAGCCCCAGCATTTT.

This clonotype was recorded at least ten times. The J gene is TRBJ2-1, the V gene TRBV29-1; the D gene could be TRBD1 or TRBD2 (6 bases each). V was clipped by 3 bases and J by 5 bases, with 14 bases between them. CDR1 is SQVTM, CDR2 ANQGSEA, per germline. This CDR3 spans 14 amino acids. The CDR3 nucleotides are TGCAGCGTTGACGGGGGCAGGGGTGACAATGAGCAGTTCTTC. It is translated as CSVDGGRGDNEQFF.